These T cell receptor beta chains were read from a single sample in a study of CD8+CD57+ T cells in acquired aplastic anemia. TCRdb reprocessed the reads with MiXCR, giving one entry per CDR3 protein. This sample has approximately 81,000 distinct CDR3 sequences, with less than 60% found just once. The sequencing input was sorted CD4+, CD8+, or CD8+CD57+ T cells (not recorded which) from PBMCs. The receptors originated from a human donor in good health, serving as a control. Each CDR3 is given with its conserved first and last residue. Fields, in order: CDR3 protein, CDR3 DNA, clone size, J gene, D gene, V gene. D genes are given only for firm matches. Size tells how often a clone was seen (once, few, many) or the class of an expanded clone, and some rows leave it out.

CASRLRAAYEQYF TGTGCCAGCAGACTACGGGCTGCCTACGAGCAGTACTTC few TRBJ2-7 - TRBV12-3/TRBV12-4
CASSNRWGPSNSPLHF TGTGCCAGCAGCAATCGTTGGGGGCCGAGTAATTCACCCCTCCACTTT - TRBJ1-6 - TRBV11-2
CASSYDRGITEAFF TGTGCCAGCAGTTATGACAGGGGGATAACCGAAGCTTTCTTT - TRBJ1-1 TRBD1 TRBV6-5
CASSPGTGNAGNQPQHF TGTGCCAGCAGTCCCGGGACAGGGAATGCGGGCAATCAGCCCCAGCATTTT - TRBJ1-5 TRBD1 TRBV2
CASSETSGGDTEAFF TGTGCCAGCAGTGAGACGTCTGGGGGGGACACTGAAGCTTTCTTT - TRBJ1-1 - TRBV25-1
CAISEATSGTYNEQFF TGTGCCATCAGTGAGGCTACTAGCGGAACCTACAATGAGCAGTTCTTC many TRBJ2-1 TRBD2 TRBV10-3
CASSDPPSYGYTF TGTGCCAGCAGTGATCCTCCCTCTTATGGCTACACCTTC many TRBJ1-2 - TRBV6-1
CASSHPVADHEQYF TGTGCCAGCAGCCATCCTGTAGCGGATCACGAGCAGTACTTC - TRBJ2-7 - TRBV7-2
CASSLDGYSPLHF TGTGCCAGCAGCTTAGACGGGTATTCACCCCTCCACTTT - TRBJ1-6 - TRBV7-2
CSAREPREGNQPQHF TGCAGTGCTAGAGAGCCCCGTGAGGGCAATCAGCCCCAGCATTTT - TRBJ1-5 - TRBV20-1
CSARDTENEQYF TGCAGTGCTAGAGATACAGAGAACGAGCAGTACTTC many TRBJ2-7 - TRBV20-1
CASSAGGTQYF TGTGCCAGCAGCGCAGGGGGGACCCAGTACTTC - TRBJ2-5 TRBD1 TRBV7-9
CASSTPDSGELFF TGTGCCAGCAGCACCCCCGACTCCGGGGAGCTGTTTTTT - TRBJ2-2 - TRBV7-3
CASSRDRKYIDTQYF TGTGCCAGCAGTCGAGACAGAAAATACATAGATACGCAGTATTTT - TRBJ2-3 - TRBV6-1
CASSLVGGNTEAFF TGTGCCAGCAGCTTAGTAGGTGGGAACACTGAAGCTTTCTTT - TRBJ1-1 - TRBV7-9
CASSNFGHAEQYF TGTGCCAGCAGTAACTTTGGACATGCGGAGCAGTACTTC many TRBJ2-7 - TRBV6-5
CSATNPDRRLVYGYTF TGCAGTGCTACCAACCCCGATCGACGGTTGGTTTATGGCTACACCTTC many TRBJ1-2 - TRBV20-1
CASGQGALDTEAFF TGTGCCAGTGGACAGGGCGCCCTGGATACTGAAGCTTTCTTT many TRBJ1-1 TRBD1 TRBV9
CASSSRGGETQYF TGTGCCAGCAGTTCTAGGGGAGGTGAGACCCAGTACTTC - TRBJ2-5 - TRBV7-9
CATSDPGQPEQYF TGTGCCACCAGTGACCCTGGACAGCCCGAGCAGTACTTC - TRBJ2-7 - TRBV24-1
CASSPPFPEAFF TGTGCCAGCAGCCCACCCTTCCCTGAAGCTTTCTTT - TRBJ1-1 - TRBV7-3
CASSHDGQGNTEAFF TGCGCCAGCAGCCATGATGGACAGGGGAACACTGAAGCTTTCTTT few TRBJ1-1 TRBD1 TRBV4-1
CASALDGTGSYEQYF TGTGCCAGCGCCCTAGATGGGACAGGGAGTTACGAGCAGTACTTC many TRBJ2-7 TRBD1 TRBV27
CASSSRGVRNEQYF TGTGCCAGCTCCAGCCGAGGGGTCCGGAACGAGCAGTACTTC many TRBJ2-7 - TRBV5-4
CASSEETGAWFTDTQYF TGTGCCAGCAGTGAAGAAACAGGGGCCTGGTTCACAGATACGCAGTATTTT - TRBJ2-3 TRBD1 TRBV25-1
CSWGGNEQFF TGCAGCTGGGGCGGGAATGAGCAGTTCTTC many TRBJ2-1 - TRBV29-1
CATERNTGELFF TGTGCCACGGAGCGGAACACCGGGGAGCTGTTTTTT many TRBJ2-2 - TRBV15
CASSLGGFEAFF TGTGCCAGCAGCTTAGGGGGATTTGAAGCTTTCTTT - TRBJ1-1 - TRBV5-6
CASSIRTPYQATNEKLFF TGTGCCAGTAGTATAAGGACACCCTACCAGGCAACTAATGAAAAGCTGTTTTTT few TRBJ1-4 - TRBV19